This TCR beta chain was sequenced in a study of blood T cell repertoires in COVID-19. Germline V gene sequence: CDR1 LNHDA, CDR2 SQIVND (reference sequence). V was cut by 10 bases and J by 0 bases, with 13 bases left in between. CDR3 size: 14 residues. Clones were sequenced by immunoSEQ multiplex PCR, and TCRdb holds only the in-frame ones, with some missing. The table shows under 300,000 clones, with roughly 85% occurring only once. This chain connects TRBV19 to TRBJ1-5; D possibly corresponds to TRBD1 (6 bases). This TCR was sampled from a man aged 25-45 years who had recovered from COVID-19. The material sequenced was peripheral blood. CDR3 nucleotides: TGTGCCATAGCTCAGGGGTCTAGCAATCAGCCCCAGCATTTT. Translated: CAIAQGSSNQPQHF.